This T cell receptor beta chain was captured in a study of Ad26.COV2.S vaccination and SARS-CoV-2 variants. Overall study context: Among those in the COV1001 Ad26.COV2.S trial arm was the donor. Recipients of Ad26.COV2.S got it intramuscularly, once or twice 56 days apart.

As for treatment: around 19 received Ad26.COV2.S at low or high dose, single or two shots; 5 received placebo; per-sample allocation not given. Sampling took place 63 days after the first vaccine or placebo injection. A Boston donor was an adult aged 18-55 years. The data were produced by immunoSEQ multiplex PCR, yet TCRdb's version contains in-frame clones alone and is incomplete. The table lists 330,000 or so clones, roughly 90% of them singletons. The length of the CDR3 is 16 residues. Looked up from germline, CDR1 is SGHTA and CDR2 is FQGNSA. The V and J ends lost 0 bases and 7 bases respectively, with 17 bases between them.

This material consisted of peripheral blood, taken in a trial of Ad26.COV2.S vaccine versus placebo. The receptor was derived from a person between 18 and 65 years old who received the Ad26.COV2.S COVID-19 vaccine or a placebo. The gene calls are TRBV7-2 and TRBJ2-3, with D possibly TRBD2 on 6 matching bases. CDR3 DNA: TGTGCCAGCAGCTTAGCGTCGGGAGCAACCATGAATACGCAGTATTTT. This codes for CASSLASGATMNTQYF.